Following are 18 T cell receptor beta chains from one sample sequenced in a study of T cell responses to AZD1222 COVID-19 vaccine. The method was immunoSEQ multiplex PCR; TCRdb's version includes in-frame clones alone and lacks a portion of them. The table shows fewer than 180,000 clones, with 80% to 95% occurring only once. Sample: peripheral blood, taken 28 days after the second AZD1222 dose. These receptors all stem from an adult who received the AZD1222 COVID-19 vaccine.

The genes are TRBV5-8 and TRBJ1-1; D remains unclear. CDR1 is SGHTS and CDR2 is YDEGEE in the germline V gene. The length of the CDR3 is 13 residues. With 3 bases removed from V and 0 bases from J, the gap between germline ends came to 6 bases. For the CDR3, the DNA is TGTGCCAGCAGCTCTCCCTTGAACACTGAAGCTTTCTTT. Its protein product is CASSSPLNTEAFF.

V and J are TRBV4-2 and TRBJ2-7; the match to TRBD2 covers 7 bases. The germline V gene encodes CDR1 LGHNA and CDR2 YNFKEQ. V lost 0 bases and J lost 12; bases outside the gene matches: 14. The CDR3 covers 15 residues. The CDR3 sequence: CASSQDGSAGERTYF. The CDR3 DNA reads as TGTGCCAGCAGCCAAGATGGGTCGGCGGGAGAACGGACGTACTTC.

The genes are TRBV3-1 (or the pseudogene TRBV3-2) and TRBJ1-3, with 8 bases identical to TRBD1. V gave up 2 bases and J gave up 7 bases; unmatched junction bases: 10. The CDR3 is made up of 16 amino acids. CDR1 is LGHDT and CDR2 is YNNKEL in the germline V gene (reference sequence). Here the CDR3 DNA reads TGTGCCAGCAGCCAACCATCGACAGGGGTCGCGAACACCATATATTTT. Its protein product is CASSQPSTGVANTIYF.

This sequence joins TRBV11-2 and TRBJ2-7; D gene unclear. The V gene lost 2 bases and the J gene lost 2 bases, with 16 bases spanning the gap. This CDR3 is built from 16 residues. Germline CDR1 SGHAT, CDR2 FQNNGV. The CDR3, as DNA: TGTGCCAGCAGCTTAATATCCGGCAGCAAGCCCTACGAGCAGTACTTC. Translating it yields CASSLISGSKPYEQYF.

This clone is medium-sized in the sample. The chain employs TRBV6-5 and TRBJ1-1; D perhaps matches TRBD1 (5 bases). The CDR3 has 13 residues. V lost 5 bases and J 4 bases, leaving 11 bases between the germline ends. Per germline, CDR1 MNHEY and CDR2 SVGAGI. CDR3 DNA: TGTGCCAGCAGTCAGGGAGAAGTCACTGAAGCTTTCTTT. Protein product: CASSQGEVTEAFF.

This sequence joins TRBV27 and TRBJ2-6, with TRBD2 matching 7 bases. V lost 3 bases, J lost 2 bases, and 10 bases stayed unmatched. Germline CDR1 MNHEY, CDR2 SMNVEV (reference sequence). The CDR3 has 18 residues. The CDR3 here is CASSFSGGGLAGANVLTF. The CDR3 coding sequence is TGTGCCAGCAGTTTCTCTGGGGGGGGTCTAGCTGGGGCCAACGTCCTGACTTTC. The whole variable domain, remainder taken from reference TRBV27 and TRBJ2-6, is EAQVTQNPRYLITVTGKKLTVTCSQNMNHEYMSWYRQDPGLGLRQIYYSMNVEVTDKGDVPEGYKVSRKEKRNFPLILESPSPNQTSLYFCASSFSGGGLAGANVLTFGAGSRLTVL.

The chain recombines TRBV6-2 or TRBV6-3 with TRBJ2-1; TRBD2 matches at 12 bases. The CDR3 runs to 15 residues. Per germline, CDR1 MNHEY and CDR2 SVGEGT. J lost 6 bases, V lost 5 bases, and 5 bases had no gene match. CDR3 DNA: TGTGCCAGCAGTACTAGCGGGGGGCGGGGCAATGAGCAGTTCTTC. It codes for CASSTSGGRGNEQFF.

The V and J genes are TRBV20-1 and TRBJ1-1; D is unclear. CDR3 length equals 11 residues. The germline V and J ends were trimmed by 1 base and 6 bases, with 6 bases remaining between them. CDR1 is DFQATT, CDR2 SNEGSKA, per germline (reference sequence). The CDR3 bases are TGCAGTGCTAGAGCAAGGGCTGAAGCTTTCTTT. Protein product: CSARARAEAFF.

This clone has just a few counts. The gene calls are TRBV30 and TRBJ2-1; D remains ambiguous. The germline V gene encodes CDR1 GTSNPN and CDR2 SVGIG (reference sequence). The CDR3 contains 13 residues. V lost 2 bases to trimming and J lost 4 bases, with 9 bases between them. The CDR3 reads CAWSLLGYNEQFF. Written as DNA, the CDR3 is TGTGCCTGGAGTCTCTTGGGGTACAATGAGCAGTTCTTC.

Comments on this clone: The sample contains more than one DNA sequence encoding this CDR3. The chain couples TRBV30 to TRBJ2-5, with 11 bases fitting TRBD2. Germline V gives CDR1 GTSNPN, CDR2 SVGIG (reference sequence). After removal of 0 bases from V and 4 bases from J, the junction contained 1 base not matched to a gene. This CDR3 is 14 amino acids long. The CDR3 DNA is TGTGCCTGGAGTGTCCTAGCGGGGGGAGAGACCCAGTACTTC. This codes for CAWSVLAGGETQYF.

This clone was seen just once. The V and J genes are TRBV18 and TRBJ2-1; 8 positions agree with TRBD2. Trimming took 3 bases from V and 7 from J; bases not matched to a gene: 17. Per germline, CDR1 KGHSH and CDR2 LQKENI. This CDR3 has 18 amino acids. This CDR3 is CASSPPTQTSEISNEQFF. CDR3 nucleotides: TGTGCCAGCTCACCGCCGACCCAGACTAGCGAAATTTCGAATGAGCAGTTCTTC.

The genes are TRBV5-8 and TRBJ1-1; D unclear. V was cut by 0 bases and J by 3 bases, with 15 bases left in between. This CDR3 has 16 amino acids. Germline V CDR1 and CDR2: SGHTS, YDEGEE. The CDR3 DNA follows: TGTGCCAGCAGCTTGGGGAGGAGGCCCGGGGACACTGAAGCTTTCTTT. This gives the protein CASSLGRRPGDTEAFF.

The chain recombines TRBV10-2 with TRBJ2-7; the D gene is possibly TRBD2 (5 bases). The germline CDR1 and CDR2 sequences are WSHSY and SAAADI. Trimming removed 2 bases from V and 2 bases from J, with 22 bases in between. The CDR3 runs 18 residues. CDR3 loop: CASSERHMDDEGTYEQYF. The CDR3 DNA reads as TGCGCCAGCAGTGAGAGGCATATGGACGACGAGGGAACCTACGAGCAGTACTTC.

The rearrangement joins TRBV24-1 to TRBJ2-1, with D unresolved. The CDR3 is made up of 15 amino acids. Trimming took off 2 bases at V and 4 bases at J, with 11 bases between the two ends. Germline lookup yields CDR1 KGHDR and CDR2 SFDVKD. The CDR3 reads CATSDSQDLYNEQFF. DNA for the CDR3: TGTGCCACCAGTGATTCCCAGGACCTTTACAATGAGCAGTTCTTC.

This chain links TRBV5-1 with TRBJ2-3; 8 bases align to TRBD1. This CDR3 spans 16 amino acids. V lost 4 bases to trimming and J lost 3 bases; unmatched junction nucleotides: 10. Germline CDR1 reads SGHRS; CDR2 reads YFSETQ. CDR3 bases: TGCGCCAGCAGCGCGGCGGGACAGGCCCCGACAGATACGCAGTATTTT. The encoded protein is CASSAAGQAPTDTQYF.

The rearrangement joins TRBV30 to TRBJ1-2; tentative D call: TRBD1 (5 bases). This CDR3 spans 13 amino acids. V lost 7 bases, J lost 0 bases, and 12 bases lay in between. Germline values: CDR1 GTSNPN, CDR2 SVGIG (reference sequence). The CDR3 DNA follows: TGTGCCTTTACAACAGGAGCTAACTATGGCTACACCTTC. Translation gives CAFTTGANYGYTF.

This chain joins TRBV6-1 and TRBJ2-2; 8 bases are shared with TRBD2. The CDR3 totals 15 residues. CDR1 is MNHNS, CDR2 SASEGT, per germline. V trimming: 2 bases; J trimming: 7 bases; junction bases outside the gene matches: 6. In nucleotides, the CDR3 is TGTGCCAGCAGTGAAATGGTAGCGGGATACGGGGAGCTGTTTTTT. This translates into CASSEMVAGYGELFF.

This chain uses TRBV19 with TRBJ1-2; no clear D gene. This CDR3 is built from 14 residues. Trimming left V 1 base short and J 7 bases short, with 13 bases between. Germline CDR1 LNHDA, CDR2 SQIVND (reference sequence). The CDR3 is CASSIGPSTAGYTF. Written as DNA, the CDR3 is TGTGCCAGTAGTATAGGACCCTCAACAGCTGGCTACACCTTC.